The present TCR beta chain was sequenced within a study of T cell responses to AZD1222 COVID-19 vaccine. Whole-study results and caveats: A mostly white British donor set with more females was recruited, and clonal diversity was possibly underestimated. When two AZD1222 doses had been given, Spike-specific TCR breadth and depth rose. As reported, nearly half of all spike-specific TCRs target variant regions that are unmutated. Repertoires were obtained solely post-peak T cell response.

Germline V CDR1 and CDR2: KGHDR, SFDVKD. This CDR3 has 14 amino acids. V was clipped by 2 bases and J by 1 base, with 7 bases between them. Regarding this clone: Its antigen is currently unknown.

Repertoires were generated with immunoSEQ multiplex PCR, while TCRdb's copy carries only in-frame clones and drops some. Of tens of thousands of clones in the sample, 86% were seen once. J is TRBJ2-5 and V is TRBV24-1; D gene unclear. The clonotype was recovered from an adult who received the AZD1222 COVID-19 vaccine. Sample: peripheral blood, taken 28 days after the second AZD1222 dose. As DNA, the CDR3 is TGTGCCACCAGTGATTCTGGCCTCCAAGAGACCCAGTACTTC. Amino acids: CATSDSGLQETQYF.